This T cell receptor beta chain was profiled in a study of persistence of HIV-infected CD4 T cells. As to this clone: As yet, its antigen is unknown.

The libraries were made with immunoSEQ version 4 in survey mode. The assay was immunoSEQ multiplex PCR, and TCRdb's table has in-frame clones only and misses some. This sample has roughly 35,000 clones, with 80% to 90% found just once. Germline V gene data show CDR1 as LGHDT and CDR2 as YNNKEL (reference sequence). The CDR3 has 15 amino acids. V was cut by 0 bases and J by 3 bases, with 9 bases left in between. Anti-CD3/anti-CD28 beads served as a nonspecific positive control stimulus. Sorting selected CD4+ T cells upregulating both CD40 ligand and CD69. The chain employs TRBV3-1 (or the pseudogene TRBV3-2) and TRBJ1-3; D might be TRBD1 (5 bases). The sample here was CD4+ T cells sorted from PBMCs after roughly 19-hour stimulation, taken from a patient who received antiretroviral therapy. This sequence originates from an adult man with HIV who was CMV-seropositive. The CDR3 region has the DNA TGTGCCAGCAGCCAAGATCGGGGGGGTGGAAACACCATATATTTT. This encodes CASSQDRGGGNTIYF.